These T cell receptor beta chains were read from a single sample in a study of PD-1 blockade in mismatch repair-deficient tumors. Profiled with immunoSEQ multiplex PCR; TCRdb holds only in-frame clones, not every one. The sample records fewer than 25,000 clones, approximately 80% being singletons. The specimen comprised PBMCs, sampled 52 weeks after starting pembrolizumab. Receptors originate from an adult with mismatch repair-deficient cancer. Both conserved end residues are part of each CDR3. A D gene is named only where the DNA matches it firmly. Expanded clones are given a class, and other clones once, few, many or no size at all.

TGTGCCAGCAGTGAAGCGGGAGGGCCCCCAGAGACCCAGTACTTC | CASSEAGGPPETQYF | TRBD2 | TRBJ2-5 | - | TRBV25-1
TGTGCCAGCACCGGAAGATGGACAGGGGAGAACACCGGGGAGCTGTTTTTT | CASTGRWTGENTGELFF | TRBD1 | TRBJ2-2 | - | TRBV25-1
TGCAGCGTTGACGGACAGGAAGATTACAATGAGCAGTTCTTC | CSVDGQEDYNEQFF | TRBD1 | TRBJ2-1 | - | TRBV29-1
TGTGCCAGCAGATTAGACCCGACAGGGGCGCGGGCCGGGGAGCTGTTTTTT | CASRLDPTGARAGELFF | TRBD1 | TRBJ2-2 | - | TRBV27
TGTGCCAGCAGGGCGACAGGGGGGCCCTACGAGCAGTACTTC | CASRATGGPYEQYF | TRBD1 | TRBJ2-7 | - | TRBV28
TGCGCCAGCAGCCAGTCGGACAGTAACTATGGCTACACCTTC | CASSQSDSNYGYTF | - | TRBJ1-2 | - | TRBV4-1
TGTGCCACCAGCAGAGATTATGGGGCCGGTGAGCAGTACTTC | CATSRDYGAGEQYF | - | TRBJ2-7 | - | TRBV15
TGTGCCAGCTCACCGACCGGGACAGGGGGACAGCAGTACTTC | CASSPTGTGGQQYF | TRBD1 | TRBJ2-7 | - | TRBV18
TGTGCCAGCAGCTCTCCCACCCACAGGGCCCACGAGCAGTACTTC | CASSSPTHRAHEQYF | - | TRBJ2-7 | - | TRBV5-4
TGTGCCAGCAGCCGTACAGGGTTTAATCAGCCCCAGCATTTT | CASSRTGFNQPQHF | - | TRBJ1-5 | - | TRBV11-2
TGTGCCAGCAGCTTTGGACAGGGCAATCAGCCCCAGCATTTT | CASSFGQGNQPQHF | TRBD1 | TRBJ1-5 | - | TRBV7-9
TGCGCCAGCAGCATGGACAGGGTGAACACTGAAGCTTTCTTT | CASSMDRVNTEAFF | TRBD1 | TRBJ1-1 | - | TRBV5-1
TGTGCCAGCAGGGGCGGACTAGCGGGCTCCTACGAGCAGTACTTC | CASRGGLAGSYEQYF | TRBD2 | TRBJ2-7 | few | TRBV6-5
TGTGCCAGCAGCTTGAACAGGGGATCCAACCAAGAGACCCAGTACTTC | CASSLNRGSNQETQYF | TRBD1 | TRBJ2-5 | - | TRBV11-2
TGTGCCAGCAGTCGGCAGGGGGCGAACACAGATACGCAGTATTTT | CASSRQGANTDTQYF | TRBD1 | TRBJ2-3 | - | TRBV28
TGTGCCAGTAGTATGTTGGACAGGGACAATTCACCCCTCCACTTT | CASSMLDRDNSPLHF | TRBD1 | TRBJ1-6 | - | TRBV19
TGTGCCAGCAGTGTGGACAGGTTTAATGAAAAACTGTTTTTT | CASSVDRFNEKLFF | TRBD1 | TRBJ1-4 | - | TRBV28
TGTGCCAGCAGCTTTACTAGCGGATCCTACGAGCAGTACTTC | CASSFTSGSYEQYF | TRBD2 | TRBJ2-7 | once | TRBV7-9
TGCGCCAGCAGTCAAGCAGGGGTTAGGGAGCAGTACTTC | CASSQAGVREQYF | - | TRBJ2-7 | - | TRBV23-1
TGTGCCAGCAGACACGCTAGCGGGAGAGCTGAGACCCAGTACTTC | CASRHASGRAETQYF | TRBD2 | TRBJ2-5 | - | TRBV6-6
TGTGCCAGCCGGGACAGGGGCCTTCGGGCTAATGAAAAACTGTTTTTT | CASRDRGLRANEKLFF | TRBD1 | TRBJ1-4 | - | TRBV19
TGTGCCAGTAGTCTGTACTACAGGGAGATGAGGACTGAAGCTTTCTTT | CASSLYYREMRTEAFF | - | TRBJ1-1 | - | TRBV19
TGTGCCAGCAGCGGAACGGGACTCAGCTCCTACAATGAGCAGTTCTTC | CASSGTGLSSYNEQFF | - | TRBJ2-1 | - | TRBV9